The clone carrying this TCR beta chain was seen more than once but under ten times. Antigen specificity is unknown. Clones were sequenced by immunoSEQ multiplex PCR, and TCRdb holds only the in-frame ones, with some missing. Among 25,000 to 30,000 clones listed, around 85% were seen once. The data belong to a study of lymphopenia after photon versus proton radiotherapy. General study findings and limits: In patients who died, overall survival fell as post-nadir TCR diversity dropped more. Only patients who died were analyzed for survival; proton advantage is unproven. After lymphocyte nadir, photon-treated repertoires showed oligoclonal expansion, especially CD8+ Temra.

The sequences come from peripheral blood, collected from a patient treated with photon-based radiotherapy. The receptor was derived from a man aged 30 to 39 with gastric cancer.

The CDR3 nucleotides are TGTGCCAGCAGCGCCCGGGACAGTCTCTACGAGCAGTACTTC. Residues: CASSARDSLYEQYF. The chain has TRBV7-9 and TRBJ2-7, with 7 positions matching TRBD1. Germline V gene data show CDR1 as SEHNR and CDR2 as FQNEAQ (reference sequence). The CDR3 has 14 amino acids. V trimming: 5 bases; J trimming: 3 bases; junction bases outside the gene matches: 7.